A single sample is the source of the 23 T cell receptor beta chains below, sequenced in a study of T cells in Graves' hyperthyroidism and ophthalmopathy. Amplification targeted TCR beta CDR3 regions from RNA transcripts. Primed by the HTBI set, a first-round RT-PCR was run on the TCR CDR3. MiXCR, applied by TCRdb to the multiplex PCR reads, yields one record per CDR3 protein. In the table there are around 300,000 distinct CDR3 sequences, roughly an eighth of which are singletons. The sequencing input was blood. These receptors all come from a woman in her forties with Graves' hyperthyroidism.

This clonotype has more than one count but fewer than ten. The V call is TRBV27, the J call TRBJ2-4; no firm D call. Trimming took 2 bases from V and 5 from J, leaving 10 bases between them. From germline, CDR1 is MNHEY and CDR2 SMNVEV (reference sequence). The length of the CDR3 is 14 residues. The CDR3 coding sequence is TGTGCCAGCAGTTTAAACTGGGCTGAAAACATTCAGTACTTC. This encodes CASSLNWAENIQYF.

Details on this clonotype: A much larger clonotype is one base distant, so this may be a read error. The chain uses TRBV29-1 and TRBJ1-2; 8 nucleotides line up with TRBD1. The CDR3 length is 14 residues. The germline V gene encodes CDR1 SQVTM and CDR2 ANQGSEA. The CDR3 coding sequence is TGCAGCGACAGGGGGACCTCCGCTAACTATAGCTACACCTTC. Translated, it gives CSDRGTSANYSYTF.

The chain has TRBV9 and TRBJ2-3; 7 bases are a match to TRBD2. With V trimmed by 7 bases and J by 5 bases, 13 bases remained unmatched. The CDR3 has 15 amino acids. The V gene's germline CDR1 is SGDLS and CDR2 YYNGEE. CDR3 in DNA: TGTGCCAGCGGGTCTTTCGGACTAGTAGGAGATACGCAGTATTTT. Its translation: CASGSFGLVGDTQYF. The whole variable domain, remainder taken from reference TRBV9 and TRBJ2-3, is DSGVTQTPKHLITATGQRVTLRCSPRSGDLSVYWYQQSLDQGLQFLIQYYNGEERAKGNILERFSAQQFPDLHSELNLSSLELGDSALYFCASGSFGLVGDTQYFGPGTRLTVL.

In this sample, this clonotype turned up many times. The chain links TRBV5-1 to TRBJ2-3; 8 positions agree with TRBD1. The germline V gene encodes CDR1 SGHRS and CDR2 YFSETQ. V trimming: 5 bases; J trimming: 2 bases; junction bases outside the gene matches: 4. The CDR3 loop spans 14 amino acids. CDR3 region: CASRNRGDTDTQYF. The CDR3 DNA reads TGCGCCAGCAGAAACAGGGGGGACACAGATACGCAGTATTTT.

This clonotype occurred many times. This rearrangement joins TRBV5-1 to TRBJ1-1, with a possible D match to TRBD1 (5 bases). Germline V gene data show CDR1 as SGHRS and CDR2 as YFSETQ. V lost 0 bases and J lost 1, with 10 bases in between. This CDR3 has 15 residues. CDR3 amino acids: CASSLDYRTNTEAFF. CDR3 DNA sequence: TGCGCCAGCAGCTTGGATTACAGGACGAACACTGAAGCTTTCTTT.

This clonotype was found many times. This chain connects TRBV24-1 to TRBJ2-1, with a weak D call TRBD2 (6 bases). There are 16 residues in the CDR3. V was clipped by 3 bases and J by 5 bases, with 16 bases between them. Germline CDR1 reads KGHDR; CDR2 reads SFDVKD. In nucleotides, the CDR3 is TGTGCCACCAGTGATCCCGTAGCGGAACGAAACAATGAGCAGTTCTTC. This translates into CATSDPVAERNNEQFF.

This clonotype appeared many times. J is TRBJ1-1 and V is TRBV28; 8 positions agree with TRBD1. Germline CDR1 reads MDHEN; CDR2 reads SYDVKM. The CDR3 has 11 residues. Trimming cost V 6 bases and J 11 bases; bases outside gene matches: 5. Here the CDR3 DNA reads TGTGCCAGCAGGAAGACAGGGGTGGCTTTCTTT. Its protein is CASRKTGVAFF. The full variable domain, in which reference TRBV28 and TRBJ1-1 provide the parts outside the CDR3, is DVKVTQSSRYLVKRTGEKVFLECVQDMDHENMFWYRQDPGLGLRLIYFSYDVKMKEKGDIPEGYSVSREKKERFSLILESASTNQTSMYLCASRKTGVAFFGQGTRLTVV.

This clonotype was detected ten times or more. This chain uses TRBV28 with TRBJ1-3; no clear D gene. This CDR3 region has 13 residues. Germline values: CDR1 MDHEN, CDR2 SYDVKM. V was pared by 8 bases and J by 9 bases, with 17 bases between. The CDR3 region is CASDSESPGTIYF. The CDR3 nucleotides read TGTGCCAGCGATTCCGAATCCCCGGGCACCATATATTTT.

This clonotype has a single count. The V and J genes are TRBV7-3 and TRBJ2-2; D not certain. CDR3 length: 16 residues. The ends were cut back, 8 bases at V and 5 bases at J, with 21 bases in the middle. In germline, CDR1 is SGHTA, CDR2 FQGTGA. In DNA form, the CDR3 reads TGTGCCAGCGGCATAACTCGTGTGTTCAAAACCGGGGAGCTGTTTTTT. This sequence encodes CASGITRVFKTGELFF.

This clonotype occurred many times. The chain links TRBV13 to TRBJ2-1; 11 positions agree with TRBD2. The CDR3 totals 14 residues. Trimming cost V 5 bases and J 6 bases; bases outside gene matches: 3. The germline CDR1 and CDR2 sequences are PRHDT and FYEKMQ (reference sequence). The CDR3 is CASSRLAGTNEQFF. DNA for the CDR3: TGTGCCAGCAGCAGACTAGCGGGGACCAATGAGCAGTTCTTC.

The table lists this clonotype with many counts. The V gene is TRBV29-1, the J gene TRBJ2-7; TRBD1 matches at 7 bases. The J segment lost 6 bases and the V segment lost 4 bases, leaving 6 bases of the junction unmatched. There are 12 residues in the CDR3. Per the germline V gene, CDR1 is SQVTM and CDR2 is ANQGSEA. The DNA of the CDR3 is TGCAGCGTTGCACAGGGGAGCGGCGAGCAGTACTTC. Its protein product is CSVAQGSGEQYF.

This clonotype was seen repeatedly, ten times or more. The chain carries TRBV6-5 and TRBJ1-2; D possibly corresponds to TRBD1 (6 bases). CDR1 is MNHEY, CDR2 SVGAGI, per germline. This CDR3 region has 14 residues. The V and J ends lost 0 bases and 7 bases respectively, with 12 bases between them. The CDR3 loop is CASSYSATGPGYTF. The CDR3 nucleotides are TGTGCCAGCAGTTACTCGGCTACAGGGCCTGGCTACACCTTC.

Only a few counts were recorded for this clonotype. This chain uses TRBV7-2 with TRBJ2-3, with TRBD1 identical over 10 bases. Germline V CDR1 and CDR2: SGHTA, FQGNSA. V dropped 1 base and J dropped 6; count of bases not matched to a gene: 22. The length of the CDR3 is 21 residues. The CDR3 loop reads CASSLGFWDRGLILCGDTQYF. In DNA, the CDR3 is TGTGCCAGCAGCTTAGGATTTTGGGACAGGGGCCTCATCCTTTGCGGGGATACGCAGTATTTT. The variable domain in full, with the rest retrieved from reference TRBV7-2 and TRBJ2-3, is GAGVSQSPSNKVTEKGKDVELRCDPISGHTALYWYRQSLGQGLEFLIYFQGNSAPDKSGLPSDRFSAERTGGSVSTLTIQRTQQEDSAVYLCASSLGFWDRGLILCGDTQYFGPGTRLTVL.

This clonotype was seen at least ten times. The V and J genes are TRBV13 and TRBJ2-7; possibly TRBD2 for D (5 bases). Per the germline V gene, CDR1 is PRHDT and CDR2 is FYEKMQ (reference sequence). The CDR3 extends over 14 amino acids. The V end was cut by 2 bases, the J end by 5 bases, with 13 bases between. CDR3 in DNA: TGTGCCAGCAGCTTATCGAGGGCGCGAAACGAGCAGTACTTC. As protein: CASSLSRARNEQYF.

The rearrangement uses TRBV10-3 and TRBJ2-4, with 8 bases lining up with TRBD2. Germline CDR1 reads ENHRY; CDR2 reads SYGVKD. This CDR3 contains 15 residues. V was pared by 6 bases and J by 6 bases, with 10 bases of the junction left unmatched. The CDR3 loop is CAISDPPSGRNIQYF. Here the CDR3 DNA reads TGTGCCATCAGCGATCCCCCAAGCGGGAGAAACATTCAGTACTTC.

The chain couples TRBV24-1 to TRBJ2-1; TRBD1 aligns across 7 bases. V shed 4 bases and J 6 bases; nucleotides not matched to a gene: 11. The germline V gene has CDR1 KGHDR and CDR2 SFDVKD. This CDR3 spans 16 amino acids. CDR3 coding DNA: TGTGCCACCAGTGACAGCGTGGACAGGAGTCTCAATGAGCAGTTCTTC. This codes for CATSDSVDRSLNEQFF.

In its sample, this clonotype was seen many times. The chain uses TRBV11-2 and TRBJ2-1; D gene ambiguous. CDR1 is SGHAT, CDR2 FQNNGV, per germline. This CDR3 is built from 15 residues. V was clipped by 4 bases and J by 7 bases, with 17 bases between them. The DNA of the CDR3 is TGTGCCAGCAGCTCCCAAAGTATCCGGGCGAATGAGCAGTTCTTC. Encoded protein: CASSSQSIRANEQFF.

Many counts were recorded for this clonotype. The rearrangement joins TRBV19 to TRBJ1-1; D is unresolved. The CDR3 runs to 14 residues. Germline V lookup: CDR1 LNHDA, CDR2 SQIVND (reference sequence). With 7 bases removed from V and 2 bases from J, the gap between germline ends came to 14 bases. The CDR3 reads CASTNGYFNTEAFF. CDR3 nucleotide sequence: TGTGCCAGTACTAATGGGTACTTCAACACTGAAGCTTTCTTT.

This clonotype was counted ten times or more. The chain has TRBV28 and TRBJ2-5; no reliable D call. V lost 1 base and J 4 bases, leaving 10 bases between the germline ends. This CDR3 comprises 14 residues. Per germline, CDR1 MDHEN and CDR2 SYDVKM. CDR3 in DNA: TGTGCCAGCAGTTTATCCGGCTACTCAGAGACCCAGTACTTC. Residues: CASSLSGYSETQYF.

This chain links TRBV29-1 with TRBJ2-3; D is tentatively TRBD1 or TRBD2 (5 bases each). The CDR3 is made up of 14 amino acids. Germline V gene data show CDR1 as SQVTM and CDR2 as ANQGSEA. With 3 bases removed from V and 2 bases from J, the gap between germline ends came to 12 bases. The CDR3 loop is CSVDDGTLTDTQYF. The DNA for the CDR3 is TGCAGCGTTGACGACGGGACCCTCACAGATACGCAGTATTTT.

This clonotype was recorded at least ten times. This chain uses TRBV6-1 with TRBJ2-3; TRBD2 aligns across 8 bases. Unmatched junction bases numbered 10, after V lost 5 bases and J lost 6 bases. CDR1 is MNHNS and CDR2 is SASEGT in the germline V gene. The length of the CDR3 is 15 residues. The CDR3 loop is CASSSGTRASDTQYF. The DNA of the CDR3 is TGTGCCAGCAGTTCTGGGACTAGGGCGTCGGATACGCAGTATTTT.

The chain recombines TRBV12-3 or TRBV12-4 with TRBJ2-1; TRBD2 aligns across 13 bases. The CDR3 loop spans 14 amino acids. V dropped 6 bases and J dropped 7; count of bases not matched to a gene: 3. The CDR3 DNA is TGTGCCAGCAGCACTAGCGGGAGGGGTAATGAGCAGTTCTTC. Its protein product is CASSTSGRGNEQFF.

This clonotype has ten or more counts. V usage is TRBV6-6 and J usage is TRBJ1-1; the D is unclear. The CDR3 sequence is 14 residues long. Per germline, CDR1 MNHNY and CDR2 SVGAGI (reference sequence). Trimming cost V 2 bases and J 0 bases, with 7 bases left between them. The CDR3, as DNA: TGTGCCAGCAGTTACGGGATTTTGAACACTGAAGCTTTCTTT. Translating gives CASSYGILNTEAFF.